These 15 T cell receptor beta chains were all obtained from the same sample, sequenced in a study of T cell clones after liver transplantation. TCRdb's copy holds only in-frame clones and misses some; the assay was immunoSEQ multiplex PCR. The table shows about 33,000 clones, with just under 95% occurring only once. Source: CD8+ T cells from blood, taken 12 months after liver transplant. The source is a human patient who received a liver transplant. Some T cells may have come from the graft donor.

This clone has just one count. The rearrangement links TRBV11-1 to TRBJ2-7; a possible D gene is TRBD1 (6 bases). The CDR3 totals 15 residues. Between the trimmed V and J ends, which lost 1 base and 4 bases, there was a span of 14 bases. Looked up from germline, CDR1 is SGHAT and CDR2 is FQDESV (reference sequence). This CDR3 is CASSLVAGDNYEQYF. In nucleotides, the CDR3 is TGTGCCAGCAGCTTAGTAGCAGGGGATAATTACGAGCAGTACTTC.

The CDR3 sequence is CASSSGTASYEQYF. The CDR3 nucleotides are TGTGCCAGCAGCTCCGGGACAGCTTCCTACGAGCAGTACTTC. V is TRBV5-6 and J is TRBJ2-7, with TRBD1 matching 7 bases. Germline V gives CDR1 SGHDT, CDR2 YYEEEE. Germline trimming cut 3 bases from V and 1 base from J; bases unmatched to any gene: 4. The CDR3 has 14 amino acids.

In regard to this clone: Sequence at one end of the junction differs from germline and may be a read error. The chain combines TRBV7-7 with TRBJ2-5; 11 bases map to TRBD2. CDR1 and CDR2 from the germline V gene are SSHAT and FNYEAQ (reference sequence). The CDR3 contains 15 residues. CDR3 sequence: CASSLAGGLEETQYF. For the CDR3, the DNA is TGTGCTAGCAGCTTAGCGGGAGGGCTGGAAGAGACCCAGTACTTC.

The CDR3 loop reads CASSGRGSSYEQYF. In DNA form, the CDR3 reads TGTGCCAGCAGTGGTAGGGGAAGCTCCTACGAGCAGTACTTC. The chain joins TRBV6-5 to TRBJ2-7, with a weak D call TRBD1 (5 bases). The CDR3 extends over 14 amino acids. Deletions cut 5 bases from V and 0 bases from J, with 11 bases between. Germline CDR1 and CDR2: MNHEY and SVGAGI.

The rearrangement joins TRBV11-3 to TRBJ2-1, with 11 bases aligning to TRBD2. With 3 bases clipped from V and 8 bases from J, the junction kept 15 bases outside the gene matches. This CDR3 is built from 18 residues. Germline V gene lookup returns CDR1 SGHNT and CDR2 YENEEA. As DNA, the CDR3 is TGTGCCAGCAGCTTTGCACTAGCGGGAGCCTCTATTTTCGATGAGCAGTTCTTC. Translation: CASSFALAGASIFDEQFF.

V and J are TRBV4-1 and TRBJ1-1, with D hard to call. Looked up from germline, CDR1 is MGHRA and CDR2 is YSYEKL. The CDR3 spans 13 residues. V was pared by 3 bases and J by 6 bases, with 11 bases between. The chain's CDR3 is CASSHTEGAEAFF. The CDR3 region has the DNA TGCGCCAGCAGCCATACGGAGGGAGCTGAAGCTTTCTTT.

This clone is medium-sized by share. The CDR3 region has the DNA TGTGCCAGCAGCTTCGGGGAGTTCTGGGACGACAATGAGCAGTTCTTC. It translates to CASSFGEFWDDNEQFF. The chain couples TRBV5-8 to TRBJ2-1; D is perhaps TRBD1 or TRBD2 (5 bases each). The V gene's germline CDR1 is SGHTS and CDR2 YDEGEE. Trimming took off 2 bases at V and 5 bases at J, with 17 bases between the two ends. The CDR3 extends over 16 amino acids. Looking up the rest from reference TRBV5-8 and TRBJ2-1 gives the full variable domain: EAGVTQSPTHLIKTRGQQATLRCSPISGHTSVYWYQQALGLGLQFLLWYDEGEERNRGNFPPRFSGRQFPNYSSELNVNALELEDSALYLCASSFGEFWDDNEQFFGPGTRLTVL.

The CDR3 loop reads CASSLSREISYEQYF. For the CDR3, the DNA is TGTGCCAGCAGCTTATCCAGGGAAATCTCCTACGAGCAGTACTTC. The chain combines TRBV13 with TRBJ2-7; D may be TRBD1 (5 bases). The germline gives CDR1 PRHDT, CDR2 FYEKMQ (reference sequence). V shed 2 bases and J shed 0 bases, with 11 bases lying between them. The CDR3 contains 15 residues.

The rearrangement uses TRBV27 and TRBJ2-7; 7 bases line up with TRBD1. CDR1 and CDR2 from the germline V gene are MNHEY and SMNVEV (reference sequence). The CDR3 sequence is 16 residues long. V lost 5 bases and J lost 4; bases outside the gene matches: 14. CDR3 residues: CASSPSGGVVSYEQYF. CDR3 coding DNA: TGTGCCAGCAGTCCCTCAGGGGGAGTAGTGAGTTACGAGCAGTACTTC.

The chain uses TRBV9 and TRBJ2-1; 10 bases match TRBD1. The CDR3 is 15 amino acids. Germline assignment: CDR1 SGDLS and CDR2 YYNGEE. V lost 3 bases to trimming and J lost 5 bases; unmatched junction nucleotides: 5. The chain's CDR3 is CASSDAGTGDNEQFF. For the CDR3, the DNA is TGTGCCAGCAGCGATGCCGGGACAGGGGACAATGAGCAGTTCTTC.

J is TRBJ2-2 and V is TRBV27, with TRBD1 identical over 12 bases. The CDR3 sequence is 15 residues long. Trimming took 4 bases from V and 7 from J; bases not matched to a gene: 4. Germline CDR1 and CDR2: MNHEY and SMNVEV (reference sequence). The CDR3 reads CASSWDRGQVGELFF. CDR3 nucleotide sequence: TGTGCCAGCAGTTGGGACAGGGGGCAGGTCGGGGAGCTGTTTTTT.

The V call is TRBV28, the J call TRBJ2-1, with 16 bases identical to TRBD2. V lost 6 bases to trimming and J lost 7 bases; unmatched junction nucleotides: 0. The germline CDR1 and CDR2 sequences are MDHEN and SYDVKM. The CDR3 extends over 14 amino acids. The CDR3 here is CASRGLAGGNEQFF. DNA for the CDR3: TGTGCCAGCAGGGGACTAGCGGGAGGGAATGAGCAGTTCTTC.

The chain carries TRBV19 and TRBJ2-5; D ambiguous. The germline V and J ends were trimmed by 3 bases and 5 bases, with 13 bases remaining between them. The CDR3 has 14 amino acids. CDR1 LNHDA and CDR2 SQIVND come from the germline V gene (reference sequence). The CDR3 DNA reads TGTGCCAGTAGTATCGTCGTATCTCAGGAGACCCAGTACTTC. As protein: CASSIVVSQETQYF.

The CDR3 sequence is CASSLDDRISNYGYTF. In nucleotides, the CDR3 is TGTGCCAGCAGCTTGGATGACAGGATATCTAACTATGGCTACACCTTC. The gene calls are TRBV5-4 and TRBJ1-2, with D maybe TRBD1 (6 bases). Per germline, CDR1 SGHNT and CDR2 YYREEE (reference sequence). Between the trimmed V and J ends, which lost 0 bases and 0 bases, there was a span of 12 bases. The CDR3 length is 16 residues.

The chain joins TRBV14 to TRBJ2-5; no firm D call. CDR1 and CDR2 (germline): SGHDN, FVKESK. The ends were cut back, 3 bases at V and 0 bases at J, with 5 bases in the middle. This CDR3 spans 13 amino acids. The DNA of the CDR3 is TGTGCCAGCAGCCAGTGGAACCAAGAGACCCAGTACTTC. Protein product: CASSQWNQETQYF.